Each of the 9 T cell receptor beta chains below was sequenced from the same sample in a study of cytomegalovirus exposure and HLA in healthy donors. 60 Vbeta and 13 Jbeta primers were used in PCR. Here immunoSEQ multiplex PCR was the method, and the copy in TCRdb shows in-frame clones only, minus some. The sample has fewer than 75,000 clones, approximately 80% seen once; the top ten hold roughly 4%. Specimen: PBMCs. These receptors all come from a man between 25 and 39 years old in good health and CMV-seronegative.

This clone was found once. This sample also contains other DNA sequences that code for the same CDR3. The V and J genes are TRBV7-9 and TRBJ1-2; 8 bases align to TRBD1. The J segment lost 6 bases and the V segment lost 5 bases, leaving 14 bases of the junction unmatched. The CDR3 is made up of 16 amino acids. Per the germline V gene, CDR1 is SEHNR and CDR2 is FQNEAQ (reference sequence). The CDR3 DNA sequence: TGTGCCAGCAGCCTAGTCCTGATTGACAGGGGAAATGGCTACACCTTC. Translated, it gives CASSLVLIDRGNGYTF.

The chain employs TRBV7-6 and TRBJ2-7; the match to TRBD2 covers 8 bases. The ends lost 3 bases at V and 8 bases at J; junction bases unmatched: 15. CDR3 length equals 16 residues. From germline, CDR1 is SGHVS and CDR2 FNYEAQ. The DNA for the CDR3 is TGTGCCAGCAGCTTGGAGACTAGCGAGATCGCCGGTAAGCAGTACTTC. It specifies CASSLETSEIAGKQYF.

The chain joins TRBV9 to TRBJ2-1, with TRBD2 matching 9 bases. With 0 bases clipped from V and 6 bases from J, the junction kept 10 bases outside the gene matches. This CDR3 has 17 residues. Germline assignment: CDR1 SGDLS and CDR2 YYNGEE. Written as DNA, the CDR3 is TGTGCCAGCAGCGTAGAATTAGCGGGAGCTTGGGGCAATGAGCAGTTCTTC. This sequence encodes CASSVELAGAWGNEQFF.

The chain joins TRBV11-2 to TRBJ2-5; 8 nucleotides agree with TRBD1. The length of the CDR3 is 15 residues. The junction had 3 bases not matched to a gene; V was cut back by 3 bases and J by 0 bases. Germline values: CDR1 SGHAT, CDR2 FQNNGV. This CDR3 reads CASSLTGAYQETQYF. Here the CDR3 DNA reads TGTGCCAGCAGCTTGACAGGGGCCTACCAAGAGACCCAGTACTTC.

V and J are TRBV18 and TRBJ1-1; D is unclear. Germline V gene data show CDR1 as KGHSH and CDR2 as LQKENI. V dropped 6 bases and J dropped 6 bases, with 11 bases sitting between them. This CDR3 region has 12 residues. The DNA of the CDR3 is TGTGCCAGCTCTAGAGCGGAAGCTGAAGCTTTCTTT. The encoded protein is CASSRAEAEAFF.

The chain recombines TRBV7-2 with TRBJ2-2, with 12 bases lining up with TRBD2. Unmatched junction bases numbered 7, after V lost 4 bases and J lost 4 bases. This CDR3 is built from 17 residues. Germline assignment: CDR1 SGHTA and CDR2 FQGNSA. The CDR3 spells CASSSQTSGRFTGELFF. In DNA, the CDR3 is TGTGCCAGCAGCTCCCAGACTAGCGGGAGATTCACCGGGGAGCTGTTTTTT. The full variable domain, with the rest looked up from reference TRBV7-2 and TRBJ2-2, is GAGVSQSPSNKVTEKGKDVELRCDPISGHTALYWYRQSLGQGLEFLIYFQGNSAPDKSGLPSDRFSAERTGGSVSTLTIQRTQQEDSAVYLCASSSQTSGRFTGELFFGEGSRLTVL.

This clone was seen more than once but under ten times. The CDR3 nucleotides read TGTGCCAGCAGTAAAGGACAGGGAGACACTGAAGCTTTCTTT. This sequence encodes CASSKGQGDTEAFF. The V call is TRBV6-6, the J call TRBJ1-1, with 8 bases fitting TRBD1. The V segment lost 5 bases and the J segment 3 bases; nucleotides outside the gene matches: 5. Germline CDR1 is MNHNY and CDR2 is SVGAGI (reference sequence). CDR3 length: 14 amino acids.

The chain uses TRBV18 and TRBJ2-5, with 13 bases matching TRBD2. V lost 0 bases to trimming and J lost 4 bases; unmatched junction nucleotides: 2. The germline V gene has CDR1 KGHSH and CDR2 LQKENI. The CDR3 has 16 residues. The CDR3 here is CASSPPWTSGGETQYF. In DNA form, the CDR3 reads TGTGCCAGCTCACCACCGTGGACTAGCGGGGGAGAGACCCAGTACTTC.

V is TRBV9 and J is TRBJ2-7, with 7 bases matching TRBD1. V lost 2 bases to trimming and J lost 5 bases; unmatched junction nucleotides: 10. The germline V gene has CDR1 SGDLS and CDR2 YYNGEE. This CDR3 contains 15 residues. The CDR3 DNA is TGTGCCAGCAGCGTGGGTAACAGGGGTATCCACGAGCAGTACTTC. Protein: CASSVGNRGIHEQYF.